This T cell receptor (beta chain) was sequenced in a study of cytomegalovirus exposure and HLA in healthy donors. PCR employed 60 Vbeta and 13 Jbeta primers. Sequenced by immunoSEQ multiplex PCR; TCRdb stores in-frame clones only, minus some. Its listing shows about 200,000 clones. The TCR comes from a boy aged 5-17 years in good health and CMV-seronegative. Sequencing was performed on PBMCs.

The CDR3 spells CASSVSENTEAFF. In nucleotides, the CDR3 is TGTGCCAGCAGCGTCTCAGAGAACACTGAAGCTTTCTTT. J is TRBJ1-1 and V is TRBV7-7; D remains ambiguous. In germline, CDR1 is SSHAT, CDR2 FNYEAQ (reference sequence). The CDR3 is 13 amino acids. V lost 5 bases, J lost 1 base, and 8 bases lay in between.